This T cell receptor beta chain was sequenced for a study of blood T cell repertoires in COVID-19 (TCRdb year 2020). In the study overall: Samples from collaborators originated in the United States, Italy and Spain and spanned both the acute and convalescent phases of COVID-19. A de-identified subject ID, COVID-19 status, age in years and sex were almost always included in the sample metadata. HLA class I and class II types, where available, came from metadata supplied by the sample provider rather than from assay-based typing. Samples came from the ongoing ImmuneRACE study (first 160 participants) plus 1,254 subjects from 6 global collaborators. The prospective study material was composed of cDNA or gDNA derived from T cells, B-cell-depleted T cells, or PBMCs. The repertoires were released in a freely available public database intended as a resource for research on the immune response to SARS-CoV-2. Deeply sampled blood TCRbeta repertoires from subjects exposed to, actively infected with, or recovered from COVID-19 were included in the dataset. Findings and caveats that apply to the study as a whole: How much clinical and demographic metadata was included differed by source and by participant, and the metadata was provided uncurated.

As encoded in the germline V gene, CDR1 is SGHRS while CDR2 is YFSETQ. Trimming at the junction amounts to 4 bases on V and 4 bases on J, and the germline ends lie 14 bases apart. There are 14 amino acids in the CDR3, from cysteine to phenylalanine inclusive. Only the CDR3 DNA stays, 42 bases, in frame from base 1. As concerns this clone: Its target antigen remains unknown. No base-level quality is on record; no much larger clone is a single base apart.

Whole blood was collected in K2EDTA tubes by collaborating institutions according to the institutions' own protocols. Collaborator samples were shipped for TCRbeta analysis as frozen whole blood, isolated PBMCs, or DNA extracted from either sample type. The immunoSEQ Assay, a bias-controlled multiplex PCR, was used to amplify TCRbeta CDR3 regions from genomic DNA. Per the authors' processing: Nucleated cell counts per sample were estimated from amplification of reference gene primers within the assay. Sequence reads were collapsed and filtered to measure the absolute abundance of every unique TCRbeta CDR3 rearrangement. Productive Simpson clonality was computed per sample as the square root of Simpson's diversity index over productive rearrangements. Drawn from immuneACCESS, this table holds only the in-frame rearrangements with V and J called that TCRdb kept. Clones are partly lost; checked studies trace under half to an unresolved V gene and leave the rest unexplained. The V and J calls and the clone size are those of that table, but D and trimming were determined from the DNA. The sample yields 25,000 to 30,000 clones; 55% to 75% were counted once. 20% to 25% of the sample is taken by the ten largest.

The sequenced material came from peripheral blood. The chain was built from TRBV5-1 and TRBJ1-2; a confident D gene designation cannot be given. The origin of this receptor is a boy aged 2-15 years with active or convalescent COVID-19. The bases are TGCGCCAGCAGCGCGATGACAACAACCTATGGCTACACCTTC. Protein translation: CASSAMTTTYGYTF.